This T cell receptor beta chain was identified in a study of T cell changes during pregnancy in multiple sclerosis. Assay used: immunoSEQ multiplex PCR; TCRdb lists only in-frame clones, some missing. The sample yields 75,000 to 95,000 clones, approximately 90% seen once. Per the germline V gene, CDR1 is SNHLY and CDR2 is FYNNEI. This CDR3 has 9 amino acids. Trimming left V 11 bases short and J 8 bases short, with 9 bases between. The chain uses TRBV2 and TRBJ1-1; D not resolved. The sequences come from peripheral blood, collected before pregnancy. The origin of this receptor is a female donor with multiple sclerosis, enrolled in a pregnancy study. The CDR3 reads CACGREAFF. The CDR3 bases are TGTGCCTGCGGGAGGGAAGCTTTCTTT.